The present T cell receptor (beta chain) was sequenced within a study of T cells after yellow fever vaccination. Broader study findings: Abundant clonotypes from the bulk population could have been carried over as contaminants into FACS-sorted repertoires.

Turning to this clonotype: The antigen remains unidentified.

For TCR, cDNA came from 5'RACE template switching, which added a universal primer site and UMIs. Via MiXCR, TCRdb re-called the 5' RACE reads, giving one row per CDR3 protein. The sample holds just over 300,000 distinct CDR3 sequences, more than 3% seen once. Germline assignment: CDR1 GTSNPN and CDR2 SVGIG (reference sequence). V gave up 8 bases and J gave up 0 bases; unmatched junction bases: 6. CDR3 length: 15 residues. The source is a man between 18 and 29 years old who received the YFV17D yellow fever vaccine. This chain links TRBV30 with TRBJ1-6, with 8 bases matching TRBD1. Material: PBMCs, obtained on the day of the yellow fever booster vaccination. The CDR3 sequence is CAGAGGSSYNSPLHF. The DNA for the CDR3 is TGTGCCGGAGCAGGGGGCAGCTCCTATAATTCACCCCTCCACTTT. Combining the CDR3 with reference TRBV30 and TRBJ1-6 gives the whole variable domain SQTIHQWPATLVQPVGSPLSLECTVEGTSNPNLYWYRQAAGRGLQLLFYSVGIGQISSEVPQNLSASRPQDRQFILSSKKLLLSDSGFYLCAGAGGSSYNSPLHFGNGTRLTVT.